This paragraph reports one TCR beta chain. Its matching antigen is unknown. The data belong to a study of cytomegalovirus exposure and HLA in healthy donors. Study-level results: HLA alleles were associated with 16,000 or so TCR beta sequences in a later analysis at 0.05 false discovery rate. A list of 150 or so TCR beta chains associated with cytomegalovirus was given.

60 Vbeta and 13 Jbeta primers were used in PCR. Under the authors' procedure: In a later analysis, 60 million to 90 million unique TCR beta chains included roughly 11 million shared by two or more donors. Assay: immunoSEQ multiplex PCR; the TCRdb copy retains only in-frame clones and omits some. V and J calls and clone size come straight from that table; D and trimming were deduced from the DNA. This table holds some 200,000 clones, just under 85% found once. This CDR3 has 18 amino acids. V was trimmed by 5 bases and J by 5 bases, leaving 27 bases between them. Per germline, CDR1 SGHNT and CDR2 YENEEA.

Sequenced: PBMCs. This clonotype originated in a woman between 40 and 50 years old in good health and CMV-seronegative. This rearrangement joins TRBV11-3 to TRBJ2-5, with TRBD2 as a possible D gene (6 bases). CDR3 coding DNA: TGTGCCAGCAGCAAAAATCCCCTTTGGAGGGATGGGAGGGAGACCCAGTACTTC. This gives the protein CASSKNPLWRDGRETQYF.